The clone carrying this T cell receptor beta chain came up a few times. Its antigen is currently unknown. The data stem from a study of cytomegalovirus exposure and HLA in healthy donors. The study, taken as a whole, reports: A later analysis showed that HLA-associated TCR beta chains had undergone more clonal expansion than equally common others. In a later analysis, TCR association rates varied by HLA locus: DRB1 most, HLA-C fewest. The study listed some 160 cytomegalovirus-associated TCR beta chains. Several of the most significant clusters were apparently associated with common viral pathogens in a later analysis.

This PCR relied on a set of 60 Vbeta primers and 13 Jbeta primers. Assay used: immunoSEQ multiplex PCR; TCRdb lists only in-frame clones, some missing. The sample carries 75,000 to 90,000 clones, more than 60% recorded once. Germline CDR1 LNHDA, CDR2 SQIVND (reference sequence). V was cut by 5 bases and J by 2 bases, with 13 bases left in between. The CDR3 is 15 amino acids. This chain connects TRBV19 to TRBJ1-5; D gene ambiguous. The specimen sequenced was PBMCs. The receptor comes from a human donor in good health. The CDR3 sequence: CASSYGRSGNQPQHF. The CDR3 DNA reads TGTGCCAGTAGTTATGGCAGGTCGGGCAATCAGCCCCAGCATTTT.